Listed below are T cell receptor beta chains from one sample, sequenced in a study of T cell changes during pregnancy in multiple sclerosis. TCRdb keeps only in-frame clones here, not all; method: immunoSEQ multiplex PCR. The data hold about 35,000 clones, with about 90% observed a single time. This specimen was CD4+ T cells from peripheral blood mononuclear cells, taken in the third trimester of pregnancy. The receptors originated from a female donor in good health, enrolled as a control in a pregnancy study. Each CDR3 is given with its conserved first and last residue. The D gene is left open where the match is weak. Rows give clone size only sometimes, using once, few, many, or a class for an expanded clone.

clone size | D gene | J gene | V gene | CDR3 protein | CDR3 DNA
. | TRBD2 | TRBJ2-5 | TRBV7-2 | CASSPSGGRETQYF | TGTGCCAGCAGCCCTAGCGGGGGGAGGGAGACCCAGTACTTC
. | . | TRBJ2-5 | TRBV10-3 | CAIRRTEGETQYF | TGTGCCATCAGGCGAACGGAGGGCGAGACCCAGTACTTC
. | TRBD1 | TRBJ2-7 | TRBV5-1 | CASSSRGTGSGEQYF | TGCGCCAGCAGCTCCCGGGGGACAGGGTCTGGGGAGCAGTACTTC
. | TRBD1 | TRBJ2-5 | TRBV28 | CASSWDRTQETQYF | TGTGCCAGCAGTTGGGACAGGACACAAGAGACCCAGTACTTC
. | . | TRBJ2-1 | TRBV7-6 | CASSLSGNNEQFF | TGTGCCAGCAGCTTAAGCGGCAACAATGAGCAGTTCTTC
. | . | TRBJ2-7 | TRBV7-9 | CASSSTDSGTYEQYF | TGTGCCAGCAGCTCAACGGACAGCGGAACCTACGAGCAGTACTTC
. | . | TRBJ2-1 | TRBV11-2 | CASSFVGQSHNEQFF | TGTGCCAGCAGCTTCGTCGGACAGAGCCACAATGAGCAGTTCTTC
few | TRBD2 | TRBJ2-3 | TRBV29-1 | CSVIAGGLVDTQYF | TGCAGCGTAATAGCGGGGGGGCTAGTAGATACGCAGTATTTT
. | TRBD1 | TRBJ1-3 | TRBV4-1 | CASSQDQGASSGNTIYF | TGCGCCAGCAGCCAAGATCAGGGGGCGAGCTCTGGAAACACCATATATTTT
. | . | TRBJ1-2 | TRBV6-4 | CASSAGFGYTF | TGTGCCAGCAGTGCAGGGTTTGGCTACACCTTC
once | . | TRBJ2-2 | TRBV19 | CASTMGQGYTGELFF | TGTGCCAGTACCATGGGTCAGGGGTACACCGGGGAGCTGTTTTTT
. | TRBD1 | TRBJ1-2 | TRBV28 | CASSLRGAIESGYTF | TGTGCCAGCAGCCTCAGGGGGGCGATTGAGAGTGGCTACACCTTC
once | . | TRBJ2-2 | TRBV5-1 | CASSLGAGATGELFF | TGCGCCAGCAGCTTGGGGGCAGGGGCCACCGGGGAGCTGTTTTTT